Here is one TCR beta chain with its context. Trimming took off 1 base at V and 7 bases at J, with 14 bases between the two ends. Per the germline V gene, CDR1 is LGHDT and CDR2 is YNNKEL (reference sequence). The CDR3 extends over 14 amino acids. The data derive from a study of blood T cell repertoires in COVID-19. Study at large: COVID-19 samples from acute and convalescent phases originated in the United States, Italy and Spain.

Sequenced by immunoSEQ multiplex PCR; TCRdb stores in-frame clones only, minus some. The sample includes about 81,000 clones, around 80% of them seen just once. Sequencing was done on a sample of peripheral blood. This clonotype was sampled from a human donor in a cohort sampled during active COVID-19. The chain joins TRBV3-1 (or the pseudogene TRBV3-2) to TRBJ2-7; D might be TRBD2 (6 bases). This chain's CDR3 is CASSQGAGGREQYF. CDR3 DNA: TGTGCCAGCAGCCAAGGCGCCGGGGGAAGGGAGCAGTACTTC.